This TCR beta chain came from a study of control samples from healthy donors and cancer patients (TCRdb year 2020). V lost 10 bases and J lost 5 bases; the stretch between them is 20 bases long. From the germline V gene (reference sequence), CDR1 is LNHDA and CDR2 is SQIVND. The CDR3 goes from the cysteine to the phenylalanine over 14 residues. Left in the record is the CDR3 DNA by itself, 42 bases read in frame from the first base. Notes on this clone: Its cognate antigen has yet to be identified. Base-call qualities are not available, and no considerably larger clone is one nucleotide away.

Libraries were built with the immunoSEQ multiplex PCR assay. This immuneACCESS table, as held by TCRdb, lists in-frame sequences with V and J called but not all clones. Of the missing ones, under half trace to an unresolved V gene in checked studies; the others have no known cause. The sample includes fewer than 20,000 clones, with roughly 85% observed a single time. The ten largest account for about 30% of the sample. The chain is encoded by TRBV19 joined to TRBJ2-5; the D gene is perhaps TRBD2, on 5 matching bases. The sequencing sample was made of PBMCs. The source of this sequence is a man aged 80 or over with head and neck cancer. The CDR3 here reads CATSLLGLRETQYF. The DNA sequence follows: TGTGCCACCTCCTTACTAGGTTTGAGGGAGACCCAGTACTTC.